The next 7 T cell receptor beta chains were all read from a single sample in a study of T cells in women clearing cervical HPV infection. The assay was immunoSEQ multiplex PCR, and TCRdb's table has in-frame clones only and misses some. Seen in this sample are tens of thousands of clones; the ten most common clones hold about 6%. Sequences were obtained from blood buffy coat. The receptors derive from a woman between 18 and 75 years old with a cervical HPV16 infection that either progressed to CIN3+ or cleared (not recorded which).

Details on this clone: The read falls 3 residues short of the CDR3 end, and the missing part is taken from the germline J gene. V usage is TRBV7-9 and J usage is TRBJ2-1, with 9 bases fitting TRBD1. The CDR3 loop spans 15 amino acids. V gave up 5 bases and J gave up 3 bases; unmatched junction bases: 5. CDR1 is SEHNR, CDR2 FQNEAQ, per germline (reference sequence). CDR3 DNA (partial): TGTGCCAGCAGCCAGGGACAGGGCCTCTACAATGAG. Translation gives CASSQGQGLYNE. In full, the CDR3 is CASSQGQGLYNEQFF.

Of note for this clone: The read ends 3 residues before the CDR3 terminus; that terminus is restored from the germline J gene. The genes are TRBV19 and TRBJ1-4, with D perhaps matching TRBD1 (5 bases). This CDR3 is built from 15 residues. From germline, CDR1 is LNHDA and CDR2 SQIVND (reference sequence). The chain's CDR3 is CASSDPGLGANVLFF. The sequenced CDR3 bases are TGTGCCAGTAGTGACCCGGGCTTAGGGGCCAACGTA.

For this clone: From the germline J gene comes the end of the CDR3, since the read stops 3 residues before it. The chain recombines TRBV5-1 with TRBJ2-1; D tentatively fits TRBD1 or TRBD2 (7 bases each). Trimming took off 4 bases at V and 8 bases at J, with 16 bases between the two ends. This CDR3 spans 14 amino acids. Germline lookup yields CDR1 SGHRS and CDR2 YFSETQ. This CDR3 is CASSTTGEGDEQFF. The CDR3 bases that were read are TGCGCCAGCAGCACAACAGGGGAGGGAGATGAG.

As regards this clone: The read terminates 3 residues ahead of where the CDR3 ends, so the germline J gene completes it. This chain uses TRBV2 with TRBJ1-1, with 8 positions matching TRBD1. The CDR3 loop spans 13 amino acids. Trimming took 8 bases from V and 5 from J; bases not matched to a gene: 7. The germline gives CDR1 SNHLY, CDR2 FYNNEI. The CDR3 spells CASGPRQGTEAFF. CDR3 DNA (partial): TGTGCCAGCGGGCCCCGACAGGGGACTGAA.

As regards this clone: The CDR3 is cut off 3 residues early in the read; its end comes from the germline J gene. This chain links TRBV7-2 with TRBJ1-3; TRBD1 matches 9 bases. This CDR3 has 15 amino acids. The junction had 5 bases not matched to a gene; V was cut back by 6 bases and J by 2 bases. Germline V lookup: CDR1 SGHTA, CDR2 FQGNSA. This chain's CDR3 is CASRVTGGTGNTIYF. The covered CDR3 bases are TGTGCCAGCAGAGTAACAGGGGGCACTGGAAACACC.

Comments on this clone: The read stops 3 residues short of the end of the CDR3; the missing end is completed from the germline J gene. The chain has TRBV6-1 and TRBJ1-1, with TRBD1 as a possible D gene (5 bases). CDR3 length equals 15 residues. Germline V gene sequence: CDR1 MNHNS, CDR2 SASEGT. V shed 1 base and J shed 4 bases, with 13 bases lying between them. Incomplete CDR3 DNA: TGTGCCAGCAGTGAAGTGGGAGGGGAGGGCACTGAA. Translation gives CASSEVGGEGTE. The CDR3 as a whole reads CASSEVGGEGTEAFF.

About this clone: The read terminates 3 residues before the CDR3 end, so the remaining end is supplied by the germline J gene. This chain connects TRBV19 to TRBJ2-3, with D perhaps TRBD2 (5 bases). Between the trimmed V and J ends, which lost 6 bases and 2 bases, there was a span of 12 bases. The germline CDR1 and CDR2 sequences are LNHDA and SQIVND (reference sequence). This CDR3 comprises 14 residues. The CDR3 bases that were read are TGTGCCAGTAGGTCTAGCCTCGCCACAGATACG. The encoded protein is CASRSSLATDT. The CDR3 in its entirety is CASRSSLATDTQYF.